One and the same sample provided the 22 T cell receptor beta chains below, sequenced in a study of blood T cell repertoires in COVID-19. Using immunoSEQ multiplex PCR, the repertoire was profiled, and TCRdb retains in-frame clones only, with some absent. The data contain approximately 65,000 clones, roughly two thirds of them seen just once; the ten biggest clones take up over 50%. Material: PBMCs or T cells enriched from blood (not recorded which). The origin of the receptors is a woman aged 55-69 years who had been exposed to COVID-19.

The V gene is TRBV27, the J gene TRBJ2-7; D perhaps matches TRBD1 (6 bases). The CDR3 has 13 residues. Trimming took off 6 bases at V and 4 bases at J, with 13 bases between the two ends. CDR1 and CDR2 from the germline V gene are MNHEY and SMNVEV (reference sequence). CDR3 coding DNA: TGTGCCAGCAGGGGGACAACGGGTTACGAGCAGTACTTC. Translation: CASRGTTGYEQYF.

This chain connects TRBV20-1 to TRBJ1-2; D is perhaps TRBD1 (6 bases). CDR1 is DFQATT, CDR2 SNEGSKA, per germline (reference sequence). Trimming pared 3 bases from V and 4 bases from J, leaving 9 bases between. CDR3 length: 12 residues. The CDR3 reads CSASRGSYGYTF. The DNA for the CDR3 is TGCAGTGCTAGTAGGGGGAGCTATGGCTACACCTTC.

The chain uses TRBV7-6 and TRBJ2-3, with 9 bases identical to TRBD1. The trim removed 5 bases at V and 1 base at J, leaving 4 bases unmatched. Germline V gene data show CDR1 as SGHVS and CDR2 as FNYEAQ. CDR3 length: 15 residues. CDR3 loop: CASSPGTGRTDTQYF. DNA of the CDR3: TGTGCCAGCAGCCCCGGGACAGGGCGCACAGATACGCAGTATTTT.

Only a few counts were recorded for this clone. The chain carries TRBV6-5 and TRBJ1-6, with 7 nucleotides matching TRBD1. The length of the CDR3 is 14 residues. Germline lookup yields CDR1 MNHEY and CDR2 SVGAGI. Trimming at V came to 6 bases and at J to 7 bases, leaving 6 bases not matched to a gene. CDR3 region: CASRLGQANSPLHF. The CDR3 DNA reads TGTGCCAGCAGACTCGGACAGGCAAATTCACCCCTCCACTTT.

This clone has more than one count but fewer than ten. The chain joins TRBV6-5 to TRBJ2-7; the match to TRBD2 covers 8 bases. The junction had 11 bases not matched to a gene; V was cut back by 6 bases and J by 4 bases. CDR1 MNHEY and CDR2 SVGAGI come from the germline V gene. CDR3 length: 15 amino acids. CDR3 protein: CASRDLGLASYEQYF. The CDR3 DNA follows: TGTGCCAGCAGGGACCTTGGACTAGCCTCGTACGAGCAGTACTTC.

This chain joins TRBV29-1 and TRBJ2-2, with TRBD2 identical over 10 bases. CDR3 size: 15 residues. Germline V lookup: CDR1 SQVTM, CDR2 ANQGSEA. V trimming: 5 bases; J trimming: 3 bases; junction bases outside the gene matches: 6. CDR3 residues: CSVRIAGGYTGELFF. CDR3 DNA: TGCAGCGTTCGGATAGCGGGAGGATACACCGGGGAGCTGTTTTTT.

This chain connects TRBV30 to TRBJ2-7; 8 bases map to TRBD1. The CDR3 is made up of 14 amino acids. The V segment lost 0 bases and the J segment 2 bases; nucleotides outside the gene matches: 3. CDR1 GTSNPN and CDR2 SVGIG come from the germline V gene (reference sequence). The CDR3, as DNA: TGTGCCTGGAGTGTCGGACAGGGAGCCTACGAGCAGTACTTC. Its protein is CAWSVGQGAYEQYF.

V is TRBV9 and J is TRBJ1-4; D remains ambiguous. This CDR3 contains 16 residues. The V and J ends lost 4 bases and 3 bases respectively, with 16 bases between them. From germline, CDR1 is SGDLS and CDR2 YYNGEE. DNA for the CDR3: TGTGCCAGCAGCACTAGACTGGGAGGTTCTAATGAAAAACTGTTTTTT. Residues: CASSTRLGGSNEKLFF.

V is TRBV30 and J is TRBJ1-5; 7 bases line up with TRBD1. This CDR3 is built from 16 residues. Germline V gene lookup returns CDR1 GTSNPN and CDR2 SVGIG (reference sequence). J gave up 0 bases and V 5 bases, and 10 bases lay outside the gene matches. The CDR3 is CAWGDRHAYSNQPQHF. CDR3 in DNA: TGTGCCTGGGGGGACAGACACGCGTATAGCAATCAGCCCCAGCATTTT.

This sequence joins TRBV29-1 and TRBJ2-2, with 9 bases aligning to TRBD1. Per the germline V gene, CDR1 is SQVTM and CDR2 is ANQGSEA. The CDR3 is 15 amino acids. V was pared by 6 bases and J by 8 bases, with 13 bases of the junction left unmatched. This chain's CDR3 is CSVGPGTGKEGELFF. The CDR3, as DNA: TGCAGCGTCGGCCCCGGGACAGGGAAAGAAGGGGAGCTGTTTTTT.

DNA for the CDR3: TGTGCCAGCAGCCCACTGGGCAGGGCCAAGGAAAAACTGTTTTTT. Translating gives CASSPLGRAKEKLFF. V and J are TRBV7-9 and TRBJ1-4, with D perhaps matching TRBD1 (5 bases). Per the germline V gene, CDR1 is SEHNR and CDR2 is FQNEAQ (reference sequence). Between the trimmed V and J ends, which lost 5 bases and 8 bases, there was a span of 18 bases. This CDR3 region has 15 residues.

The chain employs TRBV4-1 and TRBJ2-3; perhaps TRBD1 as D (5 bases). Germline CDR1 MGHRA, CDR2 YSYEKL. The V and J ends lost 4 bases and 3 bases respectively, with 11 bases between them. This CDR3 comprises 14 residues. This CDR3 reads CASSPGPETDTQYF. Written as DNA, the CDR3 is TGCGCCAGCAGCCCAGGGCCTGAAACAGATACGCAGTATTTT.

The chain couples TRBV19 to TRBJ2-3, with 8 bases matching TRBD2. The CDR3 is made up of 17 amino acids. CDR1 and CDR2 from the germline V gene are LNHDA and SQIVND (reference sequence). Germline trimming cut 10 bases from V and 0 bases from J; bases unmatched to any gene: 15. CDR3 protein: CATERSGGLPSTDTQYF. The DNA for the CDR3 is TGTGCCACCGAACGGTCGGGGGGGCTCCCGAGCACAGATACGCAGTATTTT. The whole variable domain, remainder taken from reference TRBV19 and TRBJ2-3, is DGGITQSPKYLFRKEGQNVTLSCEQNLNHDAMYWYRQDPGQGLRLIYYSQIVNDFQKGDIAEGYSVSREKKESFPLTVTSAQKNPTAFYLCATERSGGLPSTDTQYFGPGTRLTVL.

This clone was picked up a small number of times. The chain couples TRBV29-1 to TRBJ2-7; 7 nucleotides line up with TRBD1. Germline CDR1 SQVTM, CDR2 ANQGSEA. Trimming removed 0 bases from V and 4 bases from J; junction bases left unmatched: 6. The CDR3 loop spans 14 amino acids. CDR3 residues: CSVEDPDREYEQYF. Written as DNA, the CDR3 is TGCAGCGTTGAAGATCCTGACAGGGAATACGAGCAGTACTTC.

The J gene is TRBJ2-1, the V gene TRBV5-1; 11 bases are a match to TRBD2. J was trimmed by 5 bases and V by 0 bases; bases with no gene match: 13. Germline V gives CDR1 SGHRS, CDR2 YFSETQ. This CDR3 has 19 amino acids. As DNA, the CDR3 is TGCGCCAGCAGCTTGGCTACTAGCGGGAGTTCAACGGGGGACAATGAGCAGTTCTTC. It specifies CASSLATSGSSTGDNEQFF.

The chain uses TRBV5-6 and TRBJ1-4, with TRBD1 matching over 9 bases. Germline CDR1 SGHDT, CDR2 YYEEEE. This CDR3 region has 18 residues. J gave up 0 bases and V 4 bases, and 10 bases lay outside the gene matches. This CDR3 is CASSKTGGPRATNEKLFF. In nucleotides, the CDR3 is TGTGCCAGCAGCAAGACAGGGGGACCTAGGGCAACTAATGAAAAACTGTTTTTT.

The chain has TRBV28 and TRBJ1-5; D perhaps matches TRBD1 (5 bases). V was trimmed by 4 bases and J by 5 bases, leaving 9 bases between them. Per germline, CDR1 MDHEN and CDR2 SYDVKM. The CDR3 sequence is 13 residues long. DNA for the CDR3: TGTGCCAGCAGTTCAACAGGCTATCAGCCCCAGCATTTT. It codes for CASSSTGYQPQHF. The full variable domain, with the rest looked up from reference TRBV28 and TRBJ1-5, is DVKVTQSSRYLVKRTGEKVFLECVQDMDHENMFWYRQDPGLGLRLIYFSYDVKMKEKGDIPEGYSVSREKKERFSLILESASTNQTSMYLCASSSTGYQPQHFGDGTRLSIL.

This clone was seen a few times. The chain links TRBV7-2 to TRBJ2-7, with 14 bases that match TRBD2. V trimming: 1 base; J trimming: 4 bases; junction bases outside the gene matches: 3. Germline loops: CDR1 SGHTA, CDR2 FQGNSA. The CDR3 runs 16 residues. The CDR3, as DNA: TGTGCCAGCAGCTTAGAAGGGACTAGCGGGGGTTACGAGCAGTACTTC. Protein sequence: CASSLEGTSGGYEQYF.

The chain carries TRBV2 and TRBJ2-2; a possible D gene is TRBD1 (7 bases). Trimming left V 0 bases short and J 5 bases short, with 13 bases between. Germline V CDR1 and CDR2: SNHLY, FYNNEI. The CDR3 has 16 amino acids. The CDR3 coding sequence is TGTGCCAGCAGTGAAGCGGGAGGCAGGGGGACCGGGGAGCTGTTTTTT. The encoded protein is CASSEAGGRGTGELFF.

The CDR3: CASTAGTGKYNEQFF. The CDR3 DNA reads as TGTGCCAGTACCGCCGGGACAGGAAAATACAATGAGCAGTTCTTC. The V and J genes are TRBV19 and TRBJ2-1, with 8 bases lining up with TRBD1. Trimming removed 7 bases from V and 4 bases from J; junction bases left unmatched: 9. CDR1 LNHDA and CDR2 SQIVND come from the germline V gene (reference sequence). The CDR3 length is 15 residues. The full variable domain, with the rest looked up from reference TRBV19 and TRBJ2-1, is DGGITQSPKYLFRKEGQNVTLSCEQNLNHDAMYWYRQDPGQGLRLIYYSQIVNDFQKGDIAEGYSVSREKKESFPLTVTSAQKNPTAFYLCASTAGTGKYNEQFFGPGTRLTVL.

The genes are TRBV11-3 and TRBJ2-7, with a tentative D call TRBD1 (5 bases). The germline V gene has CDR1 SGHNT and CDR2 YENEEA. This CDR3 comprises 15 residues. The V gene lost 3 bases and the J gene lost 2 bases, with 14 bases spanning the gap. CDR3 coding DNA: TGTGCCAGCAGCTTTCAAACAGGAGACCCCTACGAGCAGTACTTC. Translating gives CASSFQTGDPYEQYF.

The chain links TRBV28 to TRBJ2-1; TRBD2 might be the D (5 bases). Trimming removed 4 bases at V and 15 bases at J, with 22 bases between. Germline V lookup: CDR1 MDHEN, CDR2 SYDVKM. There are 14 residues in the CDR3. CDR3 bases: TGTGCCAGCAGTTCCACCAGACTACCCAAGAGGGCGTTCTTC. Its translation: CASSSTRLPKRAFF. Full variable domain (outside the CDR3, taken from reference TRBV28 and TRBJ2-1): DVKVTQSSRYLVKRTGEKVFLECVQDMDHENMFWYRQDPGLGLRLIYFSYDVKMKEKGDIPEGYSVSREKKERFSLILESASTNQTSMYLCASSSTRLPKRAFFGPGTRLTVL.